Reported below is one T cell receptor beta chain. CDR1 is LGHDT, CDR2 YNNKEL, per germline (reference sequence). CDR3 length equals 16 residues. The V and J ends lost 4 bases and 3 bases respectively, with 17 bases between them. The sample comes from a study of blood T cell repertoires in COVID-19. Overall study: T cells, B-cell-depleted T cells, or PBMCs supplied cDNA or gDNA.

Original processing methods: The assay estimated nucleated cells by amplifying reference gene primers. Only in-frame clones appear in the TCRdb table, and some are missing; sequencing was by immunoSEQ multiplex PCR. That table is the source of V, J and clone size, and D and trimming were worked out from the DNA. The profile covers roughly 200,000 clones, with more than 80% appearing a single time and more than 5.5% taken by the ten largest. Researchers sorted participants into cohorts using their self-reported clinical history. Cohort 3 recovered donors had two negative PCRs, clearance, or symptom resolution.

This receptor was identified in a man aged 35 to 55 who had recovered from COVID-19. The sample consisted of PBMCs or T cells enriched from blood (not recorded which). The genes are TRBV3-1 (or the pseudogene TRBV3-2) and TRBJ2-3, with D possibly matching TRBD1 (6 bases). The CDR3 coding sequence is TGTGCCAGCAGCCCCGAGGCCGGACAGCTTACAGATACGCAGTATTTT. It translates to CASSPEAGQLTDTQYF.